Presented here are 27 T cell receptor beta chains from one specimen sequenced in a study of tumor-infiltrating lymphocytes in localized non-small cell lung cancer. Clones were sequenced by immunoSEQ multiplex PCR, and TCRdb holds only the in-frame ones, with some missing. Of 12,000 or so clones in the sample, under 90% were seen once. Sequencing was carried out using lung tumor tissue. Receptors were obtained from a human donor with non-small cell lung cancer.

This CDR3 is CASTIDRGNVLSNQPQHF. The CDR3 nucleotides read TGTGCCAGCACCATAGACAGGGGCAACGTCCTAAGCAATCAGCCCCAGCATTTT. This rearrangement joins TRBV28 to TRBJ1-5, with TRBD1 matching over 8 bases. CDR1 MDHEN and CDR2 SYDVKM come from the germline V gene. V lost 7 bases to trimming and J lost 1 base; unmatched junction nucleotides: 15. The CDR3 extends over 18 amino acids.

V usage is TRBV11-3 and J usage is TRBJ2-2, with D unresolved. Deletions cut 0 bases from V and 2 bases from J, with 4 bases between. The CDR3 is 14 amino acids. The germline V gene has CDR1 SGHNT and CDR2 YENEEA. Here the CDR3 DNA reads TGTGCCAGCAGCTTAGACGGCAACACCGGGGAGCTGTTTTTT. This translates into CASSLDGNTGELFF.

The CDR3 sequence is CASSQGQGVYGYTF. CDR3 DNA sequence: TGCGCCAGCAGCCAAGGACAGGGTGTCTATGGCTACACCTTC. This sequence joins TRBV5-1 and TRBJ1-2; 8 bases are a match to TRBD1. The germline V gene encodes CDR1 SGHRS and CDR2 YFSETQ. J lost 4 bases, V lost 4 bases, and 6 bases had no gene match. CDR3 size: 14 residues.

The chain recombines TRBV4-2 with TRBJ2-2, with TRBD2 identical over 16 bases. The V gene end was trimmed by 1 base and the J gene end by 4 bases; junction bases not matched to a gene: 6. This CDR3 has 19 residues. Looked up from germline, CDR1 is LGHNA and CDR2 is YNFKEQ. The CDR3 loop reads CASSQAGLAGGPGTGELFF. The CDR3 DNA reads TGTGCCAGCAGCCAAGCGGGACTAGCGGGAGGGCCGGGCACCGGGGAGCTGTTTTTT.

For the CDR3, the DNA is TGCGCCAGCAGCCAAACAGCCGGCCTCAACTATGGCTACACCTTC. Translating gives CASSQTAGLNYGYTF. The chain joins TRBV5-1 to TRBJ1-2; D uncertain. The germline V gene encodes CDR1 SGHRS and CDR2 YFSETQ. The CDR3 consists of 15 residues. With 4 bases removed from V and 2 bases from J, the gap between germline ends came to 15 bases. Complete variable domain (other parts from reference TRBV5-1 and TRBJ1-2): KAGVTQTPRYLIKTRGQQVTLSCSPISGHRSVSWYQQTPGQGLQFLFEYFSETQRNKGNFPGRFSGRQFSNSRSEMNVSTLELGDSALYLCASSQTAGLNYGYTFGSGTRLTVV.

The chain employs TRBV6-1 and TRBJ1-1, with 7 bases that match TRBD1. Germline loops: CDR1 MNHNS, CDR2 SASEGT. V shed 6 bases and J 10 bases; nucleotides not matched to a gene: 11. There are 13 residues in the CDR3. Here the CDR3 reads CASRATGVHLAFF. The CDR3 DNA follows: TGTGCCAGCAGAGCCACAGGGGTCCACTTAGCTTTCTTT.

The rearrangement joins TRBV27 to TRBJ2-1; D unclear. Germline-derived CDR1 and CDR2 are MNHEY and SMNVEV (reference sequence). With 7 bases removed from V and 8 bases from J, the gap between germline ends came to 0 bases. This CDR3 contains 8 residues. In DNA, the CDR3 is TGTGCCAGCAATGAGCAGTTCTTC. Translation: CASNEQFF.

This rearrangement joins TRBV6-5 to TRBJ2-7; 7 bases are shared with TRBD1. CDR1 is MNHEY and CDR2 is SVGAGI in the germline V gene. The CDR3 totals 15 residues. Trimming at V came to 5 bases and at J to 0 bases, leaving 7 bases not matched to a gene. CDR3 in DNA: TGTGCCAGCAGTAGGGACAGTAGTCTCTCCTACGAGCAGTACTTC. As protein: CASSRDSSLSYEQYF.

This clone was detected once. The chain recombines TRBV10-3 with TRBJ1-5; D is perhaps TRBD1 (5 bases). The CDR3 is made up of 14 amino acids. Germline loops: CDR1 ENHRY, CDR2 SYGVKD. The V end was cut by 2 bases, the J end by 2 bases, with 7 bases between. The CDR3 spells CAISERGGNQPQHF. The CDR3 DNA is TGTGCCATCAGTGAGAGAGGGGGCAATCAGCCCCAGCATTTT.

The CDR3 DNA sequence: TGTGCCACCAGCGGGATCGAGGGCATGGGGGTTGATGAAAAACTGTTTTTT. Protein product: CATSGIEGMGVDEKLFF. This chain joins TRBV15 and TRBJ1-4, with D perhaps matching TRBD1 (5 bases). This CDR3 is 17 amino acids long. The V gene's germline CDR1 is LNHNV and CDR2 YYDKDF (reference sequence). V was clipped by 5 bases and J by 6 bases, with 22 bases between them. The whole variable domain, remainder taken from reference TRBV15 and TRBJ1-4, is DAMVIQNPRYQVTQFGKPVTLSCSQTLNHNVMYWYQQKSSQAPKLLFHYYDKDFNNEADTPDNFQSRRPNTSFCFLDIRSPGLGDTAMYLCATSGIEGMGVDEKLFFGSGTQLSVL.

CDR3 sequence reads: CASSLISNQPQHF. The CDR3, as DNA: TGTGCCAGCAGCTTAATTAGCAATCAGCCCCAGCATTTT. The V and J genes are TRBV7-2 and TRBJ1-5, with D hard to call. CDR1 is SGHTA and CDR2 is FQGNSA in the germline V gene. V was trimmed by 2 bases and J by 0 bases, leaving 2 bases between them. The CDR3 is 13 residues long.

This clone was counted between two and nine times. An end of the junction does not agree with germline; a read error may underlie this. This sequence joins TRBV7-7 and TRBJ2-2, with a weak D call TRBD1 (6 bases). This CDR3 is 11 amino acids long. Germline CDR1 is SSHAT and CDR2 is FNYEAQ (reference sequence). CDR3 sequence (DNA): TGTGCTAGCAGGGGCACCGGGGAGCTGTTTTTT. Its translation is CASRGTGELFF.

This chain links TRBV27 with TRBJ2-7; TRBD1 agrees at 9 bases. CDR1 MNHEY and CDR2 SMNVEV come from the germline V gene (reference sequence). This CDR3 contains 17 residues. V lost 1 base, J lost 2 bases, and 9 bases stayed unmatched. CDR3 loop: CASSLLVAGTGTYEQYF. The CDR3 DNA follows: TGTGCCAGCAGTTTATTGGTTGCCGGGACAGGGACCTACGAGCAGTACTTC.

V and J are TRBV2 and TRBJ2-7; unclear D gene. The CDR3 totals 11 residues. Trimming left V 1 base short and J 5 bases short, with 3 bases between. Germline V lookup: CDR1 SNHLY, CDR2 FYNNEI. The chain's CDR3 is CASSEGHEQYF. For the CDR3, the DNA is TGTGCCAGCAGTGAAGGCCACGAGCAGTACTTC.

This clone has a single count. V is TRBV2 and J is TRBJ1-1, with a tentative D call TRBD1 (5 bases). Looked up from germline, CDR1 is SNHLY and CDR2 is FYNNEI. The CDR3 consists of 13 residues. Trimming took 7 bases from V and 6 from J, leaving 15 bases between them. The CDR3 DNA follows: TGTGCCAGCAATTCAGTTTCGGGGGCTGAAGCTTTCTTT. Protein product: CASNSVSGAEAFF.

The rearrangement uses TRBV6-5 and TRBJ2-1; TRBD2 matches 7 bases. This CDR3 spans 15 amino acids. Germline loops: CDR1 MNHEY, CDR2 SVGAGI. V shed 6 bases and J 11 bases; nucleotides not matched to a gene: 16. The CDR3 coding sequence is TGTGCCAGCAGCCGCAAAACTGAGCGGGATGTAAAGCAGTTCTTC. It encodes CASSRKTERDVKQFF.

This sequence joins TRBV2 and TRBJ2-3; a weak D match, TRBD2 (6 bases). The germline gives CDR1 SNHLY, CDR2 FYNNEI. The CDR3 loop spans 14 amino acids. V dropped 6 bases and J dropped 5 bases, with 15 bases sitting between them. This CDR3 is CASRLAPLGDTQYF. The CDR3 DNA follows: TGTGCCAGCAGACTAGCTCCCCTCGGAGATACGCAGTATTTT. The full variable domain, with the rest looked up from reference TRBV2 and TRBJ2-3, is EPEVTQTPSHQVTQMGQEVILRCVPISNHLYFYWYRQILGQKVEFLVSFYNNEISEKSEIFDDQFSVERPDGSNFTLKIRSTKLEDSAMYFCASRLAPLGDTQYFGPGTRLTVL.

This clone was picked up a small number of times. The chain has TRBV28 and TRBJ2-5, with D tentatively TRBD1 (5 bases). From germline, CDR1 is MDHEN and CDR2 SYDVKM. Deletions cut 2 bases from V and 4 bases from J, with 11 bases between. This CDR3 is built from 14 residues. The CDR3 sequence: CASSLRQLGETQYF. In DNA, the CDR3 is TGTGCCAGCAGTTTACGACAGCTAGGAGAGACCCAGTACTTC.

The chain uses TRBV28 and TRBJ1-2; 8 nucleotides line up with TRBD1. Germline assignment: CDR1 MDHEN and CDR2 SYDVKM. The CDR3 consists of 15 residues. J lost 7 bases, V lost 7 bases, and 14 bases had no gene match. The CDR3 loop is CASKVPTGASGGYTF. CDR3 nucleotide sequence: TGTGCCAGCAAGGTTCCGACAGGGGCTTCCGGTGGCTACACCTTC.

The rearrangement uses TRBV27 and TRBJ2-7; no clear D gene. Trimming cost V 1 base and J 5 bases, with 6 bases left between them. The CDR3 has 12 amino acids. Germline CDR1 is MNHEY and CDR2 is SMNVEV (reference sequence). This CDR3 is CASSLCSNEQYF. The CDR3 DNA sequence: TGTGCCAGCAGTTTATGCAGTAACGAGCAGTACTTC.

This chain connects TRBV28 to TRBJ1-1; TRBD1 aligns across 9 bases. The V and J ends lost 6 bases and 5 bases, in that order; junction bases with no gene match: 10. Per germline, CDR1 MDHEN and CDR2 SYDVKM. This CDR3 region has 15 residues. CDR3 loop: CASSGITGGDTEAFF. The CDR3, as DNA: TGTGCCAGCAGCGGAATAACAGGGGGCGATACTGAAGCTTTCTTT.

The V and J genes are TRBV11-2 and TRBJ2-7; D gene ambiguous. Germline CDR1 SGHAT, CDR2 FQNNGV. Trimming removed 0 bases from V and 0 bases from J, with 9 bases in between. The CDR3 is 15 amino acids. As DNA, the CDR3 is TGTGCCAGCAGCTTAGATCCCACGAGCTCCTACGAGCAGTACTTC. It is translated as CASSLDPTSSYEQYF.

This chain connects TRBV11-2 to TRBJ2-1; 8 bases are a match to TRBD1. Per the germline V gene, CDR1 is SGHAT and CDR2 is FQNNGV. This CDR3 is 16 amino acids long. V shed 1 base, J shed 9 bases, and the junction held 11 bases outside the gene matches. The CDR3 loop reads CASSLVSGQGSTEQFF. CDR3 DNA: TGTGCCAGCAGCTTAGTGTCAGGACAGGGATCTACTGAGCAGTTCTTC. Looking up the rest from reference TRBV11-2 and TRBJ2-1 gives the full variable domain: EAGVAQSPRYKIIEKRQSVAFWCNPISGHATLYWYQQILGQGPKLLIQFQNNGVVDDSQLPKDRFSAERLKGVDSTLKIQPAKLEDSAVYLCASSLVSGQGSTEQFFGPGTRLTVL.

J is TRBJ1-5 and V is TRBV21-1; the D call TRBD1 from the table was never checked on the DNA. TRBV21-1 is designated a pseudogene. This CDR3 has 15 residues. The CDR3 spells CASSKDRGRGQPQHF. CDR3 nucleotides: TGTGCCAGCAGCAAAGACAGGGGCAGGGGGCAGCCCCAGCATTTT.

This CDR3 is CASQQLGLAGGKADTQYF. CDR3 DNA: TGTGCCAGCCAACAGTTAGGACTAGCGGGAGGAAAGGCAGATACGCAGTATTTT. The chain has TRBV27 and TRBJ2-3; TRBD2 matches 14 bases. Germline V gives CDR1 MNHEY, CDR2 SMNVEV (reference sequence). V lost 8 bases to trimming and J lost 4 bases; unmatched junction nucleotides: 14. CDR3 length: 18 residues.

The rearrangement uses TRBV6-1 and TRBJ2-6; TRBD1 matches 7 bases. Germline V gene sequence: CDR1 MNHNS, CDR2 SASEGT. The trim removed 5 bases at V and 4 bases at J, leaving 11 bases unmatched. The CDR3 has 17 residues. The CDR3 bases are TGTGCCAGCAGTAAAGGGAAGAGGGGGCAGGGGGCCAACGTCCTGACTTTC. Its translation is CASSKGKRGQGANVLTF.

The chain joins TRBV4-2 to TRBJ2-5, with 8 positions matching TRBD2. Trimming removed 0 bases from V and 4 bases from J; junction bases left unmatched: 10. Germline CDR1 is LGHNA and CDR2 is YNFKEQ. This CDR3 has 17 amino acids. The CDR3 nucleotides read TGTGCCAGCAGCCAAGATGGTACTAGCGGAGGGGGAGAGACCCAGTACTTC. Translating it yields CASSQDGTSGGGETQYF.